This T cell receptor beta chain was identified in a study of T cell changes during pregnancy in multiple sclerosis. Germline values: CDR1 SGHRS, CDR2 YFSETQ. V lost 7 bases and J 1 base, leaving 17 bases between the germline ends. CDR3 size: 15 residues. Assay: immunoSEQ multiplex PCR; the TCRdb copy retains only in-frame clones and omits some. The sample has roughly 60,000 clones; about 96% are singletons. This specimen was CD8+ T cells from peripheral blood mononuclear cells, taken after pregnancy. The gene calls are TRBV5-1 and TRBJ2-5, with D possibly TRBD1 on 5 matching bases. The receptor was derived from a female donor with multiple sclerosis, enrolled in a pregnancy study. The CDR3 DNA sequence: TGCGCCAGCGCCCCTCTTAGACAGACCCAAGAGACCCAGTACTTC. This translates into CASAPLRQTQETQYF.